The source of this T cell receptor beta chain is a study of naive and memory T cell subsets. An equimolar mix of two oligonucleotides served as the beta constant-region primer for TRBC1 and TRBC2. Ligated cDNA was amplified by four rounds of PCR with nested alpha and beta constant-region primers and SP2. MiXCR, run by TCRdb on the UMI-ligation and nested PCR reads, gives a single entry per CDR3 protein. The repertoire includes 140,000 to 150,000 distinct CDR3 sequences, roughly 20% of them detected once, and 0.11% sits in the top ten. Overall study results and limits: Especially in CD8 cells, naive repertoires contained a few larger clonotypes, possibly CD45RA-re-expressing memory cells.

This clonotype was counted between two and nine times. As yet, its antigen is unknown. The CDR3 spans 14 residues. CDR1 MNHNS and CDR2 SASEGT come from the germline V gene. The V and J ends lost 4 bases and 0 bases, in that order; junction bases with no gene match: 2. This clonotype originated in a human donor in good health. The rearrangement uses TRBV6-1 and TRBJ2-5; TRBD2 agrees at 7 bases. Sequenced material: naive CD4+ T cells from blood. The CDR3 DNA sequence: TGTGCCAGCAGTGCGGGACTAAACCAAGAGACCCAGTACTTC. Translated, it gives CASSAGLNQETQYF.